This note documents a single TCR beta chain sequence. This clone was seen only once. No cognate antigen has been identified for it. No much larger clone is present one base from it, and per-base qualities are unavailable. Per the germline V gene, MGHRA is the CDR1 and YSYEKL is the CDR2. The CDR3 sequence holds 16 residues, the cysteine and phenylalanine included. Solely the CDR3 DNA is kept, with 48 bases framed from the first base. Compared with germline, V lacks 0 bases and J lacks 5 bases; bases without a gene match: 6. The sample comes from a study of cytomegalovirus exposure and HLA in healthy donors (dated by TCRdb to about 2017). Looking at the study overall: An earlier analysis of roughly 500 of the donors reported 250 to 300 Gb of sequence data and roughly 100 million unique TCR beta sequences from 150 million to 200 million T cells. A separate validation cohort of roughly 110 different subjects was used in addition to the roughly 640-subject first cohort. Donor age, sex, ethnicity and CMV serostatus were collected together with the repertoire data. Because of strong linkage in the cohort, roughly five DR-DQ haplotypes were treated as single units for association and clustering. Among about 400 genotyped donors of the cohort, an average of approximately 240,000 unique TCR beta nucleotide sequences was sequenced per donor, of which about 19% were non-productive. Both class I and class II loci were covered by HLA typing, at four-digit resolution. The genetic ancestry cluster associated with self-reported Caucasian donors included roughly four fifths of the 300 to 400 genotyped donors. The number of typed donors differed by locus: roughly 620-640 for A, B, C, DRB1 and DQB1; some 540 for DQA1; 600 to 610 for DPA1; and about 470 for DPB1. The study used immunosequencing to profile the T cell repertoires of approximately 650 subjects and linked those repertoires to cytomegalovirus serostatus. In a later analysis, previously published TCR beta repertoires from about 640 donors were re-analyzed and high-resolution HLA genotyping was added so that TCR occurrence patterns could be studied. To predict cytomegalovirus infection status, the study combined high-throughput TCR immunosequencing, statistical association of individual TCRs with disease status, and machine learning. All discovery cohort repertoires had been generated using a single sequencing platform. The later analysis used no new phenotypic data to find candidate immune exposures, relying instead on TCR beta sequences and their occurrence across donors. The study aimed to test whether signatures of past pathogen exposure could be identified by cataloging public T cell receptors. An early release that covered about 600 HLA-typed donors contained around 300 gigabases of sequencing data and some 87 million unique TCR sequences. Genome-wide SNP genotypes for about three fifths of the 666 donors were used in a later genetic analysis, which treated that subset as a discovery cohort. An earlier analysis of 500 to 750 of the donors applied high-throughput TCR beta sequencing to assess whether each TCR beta V gene segment acted as functional or pseudogenic. The paper as a whole reports these results and caveats: The only immune exposure information available for the cohort was CMV serostatus. In a later analysis, several top co-occurrence clusters were reported to appear linked to parvovirus B19, influenza, CMV and Epstein-Barr virus. In a later analysis, TCR association rates were found to vary across HLA loci, with the most associated TCRs seen for DRB1 alleles and the fewest for HLA-C alleles. Sequencing depth was assumed to be roughly uniform across donors in the presence/absence analyses, though that assumption may not hold. While some public TCRs were present in many individuals, most TCR sequences turned up only very rarely across donors. A later analysis found that HLA-associated TCR beta chains were more clonally expanded and had lower generation probabilities than equally common non-associated chains. In this cohort, only TCR beta chains were sequenced, and detectable features were limited by the absence of alpha or paired-chain data. Because counts were too low, roughly 18 rarely observed V segments, including chromosome 9 orphons, were left out of the earlier analysis of over 550 of the donors. Broadly in line with IMGT annotations, most TCR beta V segments showed up in productive rearrangements about 90% or about 30% of the time in an earlier analysis of roughly 590 of the donors. V-gene and J-gene trimming of TCR beta chains was associated with a missense DCLRE1C variant in a later genetic analysis, and the association was replicated in an independent cohort. The study gave a list of under 200 TCR beta chains associated with cytomegalovirus. Most CMV-associated TCR beta chains appeared to be HLA-restricted in a later analysis, and the HLA associations seemed to be driven largely by CMV exposure. Specific HLA alleles were associated with 16,951 TCR beta sequences at a false discovery rate of 0.05 in a later analysis. The classifier was reported to diagnose cytomegalovirus status with high specificity and sensitivity in both the original and validation cohorts. Some IMGT-functional V segments, including TRBV6-2 and TRBV6-3, could not be distinguished by the 87-base-pair reads and were therefore excluded. The authors suggested that the approach could potentially be generalized to other disease states and immunological phenotypes. A cluster of highly shared sequence variants was judged likely to represent a technical artifact of the sequencing pipeline. Correlated functional status among segregating V segments might be attributable to linkage disequilibrium, but an unknown experimental factor could not be ruled out. Because some donors lacked HLA typing at each locus, the association tests relied only on the typed subset. When HLA alleles, especially DR and DQ, strongly co-occurred, attributing TCR associations to individual alleles was difficult. Compared with the approximately 710-donor mean, donors in an Asian-associated ancestry cluster had fewer N-insertions in productive TCRs, according to a later genetic analysis. A further reported finding was that TCR beta sequences accurately predicted the HLA-A and HLA-B alleles for most subjects in the first cohort. In vitro tests confirmed that a few of the cytomegalovirus-associated TCR beta chains recognize cytomegalovirus antigens.

The library was generated by the immunoSEQ multiplex PCR assay. The multiplex PCR relied on a mix of 60 forward primers for TCR Vbeta segments and 13 reverse primers for TCR Jbeta segments. A multiplex PCR assay on genomic DNA amplified the CDR3 region of rearranged TCR beta genes. The Illumina HiSeq System was used to sequence the amplified TCR beta libraries as 87-base-pair reads. In the authors' own workflow: Across the roughly 700 repertoires, a later analysis counted 75 million to 90 million unique TCR beta chains, some 11 million of which were shared by at least two donors. Raw reads were error-corrected and collapsed into unique sequences by a nearest-neighbor algorithm in which closely related sequences were merged to remove PCR and sequencing errors. CDR3 sequences were aligned to IMGT reference sequences to assign V, D and J gene segments. For a sequence to be retained, a match of at least six nucleotides was required to both a V gene segment and a J gene segment. A rearrangement counted as productive if the CDR3 had no stop codons and remained in frame with V and J, and every other rearrangement counted as non-productive. Following IMGT convention, CDR3 was defined as the stretch from the second conserved V-encoded cysteine to the conserved J-encoded phenylalanine. The earlier analysis of 450 to 750 of the donors excluded any sequence lacking an unambiguous match to a single V gene segment. In an earlier analysis of several hundred of the donors, V segments were called functional above 56.7% productive rearrangements and were called segregating when the between-donor standard deviation exceeded 5%. A statistical classification framework was developed to diagnose cytomegalovirus status using the catalog of TCR beta chain sequences. In a later analysis, V and J genes were assigned by comparing TCR nucleotide sequences against IMGT/GENE-DB human TR gene sequences. Using the TCRdist pipeline, a later analysis assigned CDR3 sequences along with most-parsimonious VDJ recombination scenarios. In a later analysis, each TCR beta chain was defined by its CDR3 amino acid sequence together with its V-gene family, and reads lacking a unique V-gene family were excluded. A later analysis removed nearly 600 highly shared, low-generation-probability nucleotide sequences to deal with suspected cross-contamination and a sequencing artifact. For each public chain, a later analysis derived a clonal expansion index from normalized ranks of inferred template counts within each repertoire. In a later analysis, generation probabilities were computed using a VDJ recombination model fitted to out-of-frame rearrangements, and the results were checked against IGoR. In a later analysis, hypergeometric tests were used to score TCR-TCR, TCR-HLA and TCR-CMV co-occurrence, with a repertoire-size bias correction applied to TCR pairs. In a later analysis, false discovery rates were estimated by permuting HLA or CMV assignments 20 times. In a later analysis, co-occurring TCRs were grouped using DBSCAN, with TCRdist sequence similarity added in when clustering inside HLA-allele-positive subsets. Repertoires with fewer than 30,000 or more than 120,000 public chains, plus five repertoires with anomalous nucleotide sharing, were excluded from co-occurrence clustering. This immuneACCESS table, as held by TCRdb, lists in-frame sequences with V and J called but not all clones. Of the missing ones, under half trace to an unresolved V gene in checked studies; the others have no known cause. V, J and clone size are taken as reported in that table, and D and trimming were inferred from the DNA itself. The sample profile shows fewer than 200,000 clones; roughly 80% of them were found once. Together, the top ten hold approximately 7% of the sample.

The cohort consisted of 670 or so healthy bone marrow donors. At the time of sampling, every cohort member was nominally healthy, though immune exposures that went unrecorded were likely present. The donor tested CMV seropositive, placing the donor among the 250 to 350 seropositive members of the cohort. Every donor gave a peripheral blood sample, and the peripheral blood mononuclear cells from that sample were used for TCR beta sequencing. Genomic DNA was extracted from the blood cell samples with the Qiagen DNeasy Blood Extraction Kit. The rearrangement joined TRBV4-1 to TRBJ2-1, and TRBD2 aligns with 8 junction nucleotides. Sequenced input: PBMCs. The TCR comes from a woman in her 30s in good health and CMV-seropositive. In nucleotides, the sequence is TGCGCCAGCAGCCAAGATAAGCTAGCGGGCAACAATGAGCAGTTCTTC. It encodes CASSQDKLAGNNEQFF.